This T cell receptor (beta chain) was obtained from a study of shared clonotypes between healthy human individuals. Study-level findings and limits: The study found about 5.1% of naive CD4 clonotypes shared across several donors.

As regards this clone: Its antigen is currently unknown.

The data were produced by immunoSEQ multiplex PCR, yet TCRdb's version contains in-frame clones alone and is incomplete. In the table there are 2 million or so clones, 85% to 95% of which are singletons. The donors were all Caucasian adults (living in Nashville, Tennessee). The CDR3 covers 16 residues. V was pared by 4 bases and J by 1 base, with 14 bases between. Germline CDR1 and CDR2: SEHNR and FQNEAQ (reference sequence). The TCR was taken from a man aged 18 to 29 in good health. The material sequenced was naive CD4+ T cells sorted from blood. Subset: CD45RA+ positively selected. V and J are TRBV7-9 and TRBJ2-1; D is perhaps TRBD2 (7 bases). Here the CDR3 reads CASSSRGAASYNEQFF. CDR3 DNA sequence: TGTGCCAGCAGCTCCCGGGGGGCAGCTTCCTACAATGAGCAGTTCTTC.